These 12 T cell receptor beta chains were all obtained from the same sample, sequenced in a study of long-term antiretroviral therapy in people with HIV. The assay used was immunoSEQ (version v3.0), run at survey level. Profiling relied on immunoSEQ multiplex PCR, and the TCRdb table lists in-frame clones only, not all of them. This sample has 25,000 or so clones, with 85% to 95% found just once. This specimen consisted of unsorted PBMCs, obtained 6.2 years after starting antiretroviral therapy. All receptors derive from a man aged 35-49 years with HIV.

This clone appeared a single time. V and J are TRBV6-5 and TRBJ1-6; D is unresolved. CDR1 is MNHEY, CDR2 SVGAGI, per germline. Trimming stripped 6 bases from V and 4 bases from J, with 13 bases between. The CDR3 length is 15 residues. The CDR3 reads CASSNLFGYNSPLHF. The CDR3, as DNA: TGTGCCAGCAGCAACCTGTTTGGTTATAATTCACCCCTCCACTTT.

The gene calls are TRBV5-4 and TRBJ2-7; TRBD1 might be the D (6 bases). The V end lost 4 bases, the J end lost 5 bases, and 10 bases lay between the germline ends. The CDR3 is 12 residues long. Germline V CDR1 and CDR2: SGHNT, YYREEE (reference sequence). The CDR3 region has the DNA TGTGCCAGCAGCACAGGGAACAACGAGCAGTACTTC. It encodes CASSTGNNEQYF.

The rearrangement uses TRBV9 and TRBJ2-3; D gene ambiguous. From germline, CDR1 is SGDLS and CDR2 YYNGEE. The V end was cut by 0 bases, the J end by 0 bases, with 8 bases between. This CDR3 has 15 amino acids. The CDR3 region has the DNA TGTGCCAGCAGCGTAGCGGCAGCTAGCACAGATACGCAGTATTTT. This gives the protein CASSVAAASTDTQYF.

The rearrangement joins TRBV7-9 to TRBJ1-1, with D possibly TRBD1 on 6 matching bases. V was cut by 8 bases and J by 2 bases, with 18 bases left in between. CDR3 size: 15 residues. Germline assignment: CDR1 SEHNR and CDR2 FQNEAQ (reference sequence). The CDR3 DNA follows: TGTGCCAGCGCCTTGACAGGAGGAACTAACACTGAAGCTTTCTTT. Amino acid sequence: CASALTGGTNTEAFF.

The chain is built from TRBV5-1 and TRBJ2-3; D uncertain. Germline loops: CDR1 SGHRS, CDR2 YFSETQ. The V and J ends lost 1 base and 0 bases respectively, with 12 bases between them. This CDR3 is built from 16 residues. The CDR3 reads CASSLSSRPSTDTQYF. As DNA, the CDR3 is TGCGCCAGCAGCTTGTCGTCCCGCCCGAGCACAGATACGCAGTATTTT.

This chain joins TRBV29-1 and TRBJ1-1; 8 bases are shared with TRBD1. The CDR3 is 12 residues long. Looked up from germline, CDR1 is SQVTM and CDR2 is ANQGSEA. V lost 7 bases to trimming and J lost 5 bases; unmatched junction nucleotides: 6. The CDR3 loop is CSADRGLTEAFF. CDR3 bases: TGCAGCGCCGACAGGGGACTGACTGAAGCTTTCTTT.

The chain employs TRBV5-1 and TRBJ1-2; D uncertain. V was shortened by 4 bases and J by 4 bases, with 11 bases between the two germline ends. This CDR3 is 13 amino acids long. CDR1 and CDR2 from the germline V gene are SGHRS and YFSETQ. The CDR3 loop reads CASSQDGTYGYTF. CDR3 nucleotide sequence: TGCGCCAGCAGCCAGGACGGAACCTATGGCTACACCTTC. Together with reference TRBV5-1 and TRBJ1-2, the CDR3 gives the full variable domain: KAGVTQTPRYLIKTRGQQVTLSCSPISGHRSVSWYQQTPGQGLQFLFEYFSETQRNKGNFPGRFSGRQFSNSRSEMNVSTLELGDSALYLCASSQDGTYGYTFGSGTRLTVV.

V usage is TRBV18 and J usage is TRBJ2-2; D is undetermined. This CDR3 has 13 amino acids. Germline lookup yields CDR1 KGHSH and CDR2 LQKENI. V lost 6 bases, J lost 6 bases, and 11 bases lay in between. The CDR3 region is CASSPTIPGELFF. The CDR3 DNA follows: TGTGCCAGCTCTCCGACCATTCCCGGGGAGCTGTTTTTT.

The V and J genes are TRBV30 and TRBJ1-2, with 8 bases identical to TRBD1. This CDR3 is 16 amino acids long. With 3 bases clipped from V and 8 bases from J, the junction kept 17 bases outside the gene matches. CDR1 and CDR2 (germline): GTSNPN, SVGIG (reference sequence). Here the CDR3 reads CAWSSSGGLSLWGYTF. Here the CDR3 DNA reads TGTGCCTGGAGCTCGTCAGGGGGCCTCTCCCTTTGGGGCTACACCTTC.

The chain carries TRBV4-3 and TRBJ2-2; no reliable D call. V was clipped by 3 bases and J by 4 bases, with 9 bases between them. Germline loops: CDR1 LGHNA, CDR2 YSLEER. The CDR3 sequence is 14 residues long. The CDR3 nucleotides are TGCGCCAGCAGCCAGGAAACTACCACCGGGGAGCTGTTTTTT. Its translation: CASSQETTTGELFF.

This clone was recorded once. CDR3 in amino acids: CASSSGTRNNEQFF. CDR3 nucleotides: TGCGCCAGCAGTTCCGGGACTAGAAACAATGAGCAGTTCTTC. The chain recombines TRBV10-2 with TRBJ2-1; TRBD2 matches 8 bases. The germline gives CDR1 WSHSY, CDR2 SAAADI. The V gene end was trimmed by 5 bases and the J gene end by 5 bases; junction bases not matched to a gene: 5. The CDR3 length is 14 residues.

The genes are TRBV6-4 and TRBJ2-3; D tentatively reads TRBD1 or TRBD2 (6 bases each). The length of the CDR3 is 14 residues. Trimming left V 2 bases short and J 3 bases short, with 9 bases between. CDR1 MRHNA and CDR2 SNTAGT come from the germline V gene. The CDR3 DNA sequence: TGTGCCAGCAGTGACAGGGGGGAAACAGATACGCAGTATTTT. Translation gives CASSDRGETDTQYF.